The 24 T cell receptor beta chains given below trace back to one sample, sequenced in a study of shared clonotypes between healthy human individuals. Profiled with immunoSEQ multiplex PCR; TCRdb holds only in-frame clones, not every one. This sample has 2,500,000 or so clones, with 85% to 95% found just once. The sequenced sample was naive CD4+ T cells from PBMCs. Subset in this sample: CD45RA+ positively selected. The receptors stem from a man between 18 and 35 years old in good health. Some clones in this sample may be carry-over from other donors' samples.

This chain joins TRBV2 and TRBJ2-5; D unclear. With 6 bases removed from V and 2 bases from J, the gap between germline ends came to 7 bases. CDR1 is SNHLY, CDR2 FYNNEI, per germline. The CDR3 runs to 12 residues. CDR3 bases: TGTGCCAGCAGCGGGTGGCAAGAGACCCAGTACTTC. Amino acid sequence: CASSGWQETQYF.

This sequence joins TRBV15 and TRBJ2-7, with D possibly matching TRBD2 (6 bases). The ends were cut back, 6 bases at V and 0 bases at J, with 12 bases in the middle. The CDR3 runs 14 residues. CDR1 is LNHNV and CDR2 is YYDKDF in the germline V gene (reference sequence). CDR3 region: CATRPGLSSYEQYF. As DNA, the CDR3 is TGTGCCACCAGGCCGGGACTTAGCTCCTACGAGCAGTACTTC.

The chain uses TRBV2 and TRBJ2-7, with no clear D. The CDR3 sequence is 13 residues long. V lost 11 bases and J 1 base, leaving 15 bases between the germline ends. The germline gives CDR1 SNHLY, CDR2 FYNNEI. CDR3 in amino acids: CAYLGPLSYEQYF. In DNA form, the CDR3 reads TGTGCCTATCTCGGGCCTCTTTCCTACGAGCAGTACTTC.

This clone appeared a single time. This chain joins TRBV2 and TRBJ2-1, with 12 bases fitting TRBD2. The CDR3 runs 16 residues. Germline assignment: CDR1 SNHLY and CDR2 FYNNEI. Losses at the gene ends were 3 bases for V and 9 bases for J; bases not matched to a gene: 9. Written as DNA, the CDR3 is TGTGCCAGCAGTGACTCAATGCTAGCGGGAGGGAGTGAGCAGTTCTTC. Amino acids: CASSDSMLAGGSEQFF.

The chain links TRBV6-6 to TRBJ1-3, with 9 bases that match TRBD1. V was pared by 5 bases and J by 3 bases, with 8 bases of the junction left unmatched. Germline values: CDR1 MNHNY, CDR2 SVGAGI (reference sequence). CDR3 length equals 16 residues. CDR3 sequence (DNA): TGTGCCAGCAGTAACCGAGGACAGGGGCGTGGAAACACCATATATTTT. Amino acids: CASSNRGQGRGNTIYF.

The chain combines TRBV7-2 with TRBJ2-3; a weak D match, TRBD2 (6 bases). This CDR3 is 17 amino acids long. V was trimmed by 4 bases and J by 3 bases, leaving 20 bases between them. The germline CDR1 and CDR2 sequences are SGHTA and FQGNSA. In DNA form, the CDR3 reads TGTGCCAGCAGCTCCCCTTTCGGGGGAAGGGAAACAGATACGCAGTATTTT. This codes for CASSSPFGGRETDTQYF.

CDR3 sequence (DNA): TGTGCCAGCAGTAGACAGCGAACGGCTGGGGCCAACGTCCTGACTTTC. As protein: CASSRQRTAGANVLTF. The rearrangement uses TRBV28 and TRBJ2-6; D possibly corresponds to TRBD1 (5 bases). Trimming left V 5 bases short and J 2 bases short, with 13 bases between. Germline values: CDR1 MDHEN, CDR2 SYDVKM. The CDR3 has 16 amino acids.

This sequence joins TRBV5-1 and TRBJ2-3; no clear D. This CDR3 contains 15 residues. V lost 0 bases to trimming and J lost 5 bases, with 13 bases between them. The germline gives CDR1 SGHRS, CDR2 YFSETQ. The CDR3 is CASSLDDLSVDTQYF. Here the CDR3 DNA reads TGCGCCAGCAGCTTGGATGACCTCTCGGTAGATACGCAGTATTTT.

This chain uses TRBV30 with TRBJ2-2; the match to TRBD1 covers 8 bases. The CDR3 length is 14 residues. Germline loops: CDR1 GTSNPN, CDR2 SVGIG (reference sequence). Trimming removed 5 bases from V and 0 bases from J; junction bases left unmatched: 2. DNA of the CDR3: TGTGCCTGGGACAGGGGCCCGAACACCGGGGAGCTGTTTTTT. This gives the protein CAWDRGPNTGELFF.

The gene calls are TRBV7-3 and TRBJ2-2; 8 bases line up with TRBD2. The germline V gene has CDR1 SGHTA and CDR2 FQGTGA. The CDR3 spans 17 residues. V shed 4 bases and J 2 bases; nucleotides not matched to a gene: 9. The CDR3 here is CASSSSSVAGNTGELFF. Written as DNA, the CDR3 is TGTGCCAGCAGCTCCTCCTCGGTAGCGGGAAACACCGGGGAGCTGTTTTTT.

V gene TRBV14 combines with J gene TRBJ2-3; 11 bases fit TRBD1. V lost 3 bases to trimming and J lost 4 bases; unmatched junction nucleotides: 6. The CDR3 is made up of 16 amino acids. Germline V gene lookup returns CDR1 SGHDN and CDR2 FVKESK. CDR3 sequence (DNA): TGTGCCAGCAGCCAGTGGACAGGGGGCCCCCCAGATACGCAGTATTTT. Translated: CASSQWTGGPPDTQYF.

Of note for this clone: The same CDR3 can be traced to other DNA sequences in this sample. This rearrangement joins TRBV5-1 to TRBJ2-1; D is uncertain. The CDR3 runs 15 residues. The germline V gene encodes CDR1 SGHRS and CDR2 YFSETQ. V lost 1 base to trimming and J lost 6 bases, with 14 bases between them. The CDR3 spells CASSLTGLDFNEQFF. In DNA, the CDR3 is TGCGCCAGCAGCTTGACGGGTCTTGATTTCAATGAGCAGTTCTTC.

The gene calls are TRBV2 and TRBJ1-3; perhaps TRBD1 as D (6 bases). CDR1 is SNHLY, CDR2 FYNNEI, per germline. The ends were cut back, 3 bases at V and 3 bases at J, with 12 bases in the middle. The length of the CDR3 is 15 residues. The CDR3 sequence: CASSDPGDSGNTIYF. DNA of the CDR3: TGTGCCAGCAGTGACCCAGGGGATAGTGGAAACACCATATATTTT.

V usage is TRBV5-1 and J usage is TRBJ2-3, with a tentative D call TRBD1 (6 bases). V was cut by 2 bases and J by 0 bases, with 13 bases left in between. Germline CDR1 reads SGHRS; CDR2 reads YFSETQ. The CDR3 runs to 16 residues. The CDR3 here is CASSLGTTQSTDTQYF. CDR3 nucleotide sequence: TGCGCCAGCAGCTTAGGGACAACACAAAGCACAGATACGCAGTATTTT.

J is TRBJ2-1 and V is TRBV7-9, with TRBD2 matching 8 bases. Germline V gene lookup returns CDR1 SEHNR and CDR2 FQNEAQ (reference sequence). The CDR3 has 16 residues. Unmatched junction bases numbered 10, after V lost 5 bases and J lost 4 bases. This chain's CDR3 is CASSDNGGRQYNEQFF. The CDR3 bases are TGTGCCAGCAGCGACAATGGCGGGAGGCAGTACAATGAGCAGTTCTTC.

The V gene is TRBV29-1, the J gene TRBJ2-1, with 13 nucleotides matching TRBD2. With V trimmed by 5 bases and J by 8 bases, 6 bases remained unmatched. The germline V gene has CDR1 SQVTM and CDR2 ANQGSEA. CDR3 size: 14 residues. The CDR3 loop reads CSVILAGGYYEQFF. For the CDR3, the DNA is TGCAGCGTTATACTAGCGGGAGGGTACTATGAGCAGTTCTTC.

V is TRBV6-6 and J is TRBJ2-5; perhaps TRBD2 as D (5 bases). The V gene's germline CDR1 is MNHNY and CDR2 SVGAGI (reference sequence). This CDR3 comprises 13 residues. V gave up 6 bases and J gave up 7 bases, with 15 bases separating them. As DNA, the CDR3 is TGTGCCAGCAGCTATAGTGGGAGTAGGACCCAGTACTTC. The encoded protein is CASSYSGSRTQYF.

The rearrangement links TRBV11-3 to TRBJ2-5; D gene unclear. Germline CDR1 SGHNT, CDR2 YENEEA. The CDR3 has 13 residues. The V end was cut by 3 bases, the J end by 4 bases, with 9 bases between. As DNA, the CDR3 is TGTGCCAGCAGCTTTGGTCCGGGAGAGACCCAGTACTTC. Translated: CASSFGPGETQYF.

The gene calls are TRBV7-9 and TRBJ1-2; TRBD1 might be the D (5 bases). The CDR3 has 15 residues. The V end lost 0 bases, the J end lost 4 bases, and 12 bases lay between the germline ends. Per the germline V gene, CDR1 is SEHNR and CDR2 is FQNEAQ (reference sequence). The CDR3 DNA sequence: TGTGCCAGCAGCTTAGCGCCCGGGGGAATCTATGGCTACACCTTC. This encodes CASSLAPGGIYGYTF.

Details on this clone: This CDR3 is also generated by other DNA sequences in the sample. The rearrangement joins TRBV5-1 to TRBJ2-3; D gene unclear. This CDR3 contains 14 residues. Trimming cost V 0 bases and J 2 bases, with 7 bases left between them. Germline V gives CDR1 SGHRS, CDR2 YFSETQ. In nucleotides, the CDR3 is TGCGCCAGCAGCTTGGGAGCGCCCACAGATACGCAGTATTTT. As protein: CASSLGAPTDTQYF.

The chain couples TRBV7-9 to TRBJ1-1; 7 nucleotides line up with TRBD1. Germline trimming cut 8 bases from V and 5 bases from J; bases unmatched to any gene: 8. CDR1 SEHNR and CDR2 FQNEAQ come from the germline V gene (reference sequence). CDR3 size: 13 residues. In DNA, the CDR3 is TGTGCCAGCTTTGAGGGGGCCCGGACTGAAGCTTTCTTT. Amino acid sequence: CASFEGARTEAFF. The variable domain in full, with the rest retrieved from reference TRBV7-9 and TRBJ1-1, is DTGVSQNPRHKITKRGQNVTFRCDPISEHNRLYWYRQTLGQGPEFLTYFQNEAQLEKSRLLSDRFSAERPKGSFSTLEIQRTEQGDSAMYLCASFEGARTEAFFGQGTRLTVV.

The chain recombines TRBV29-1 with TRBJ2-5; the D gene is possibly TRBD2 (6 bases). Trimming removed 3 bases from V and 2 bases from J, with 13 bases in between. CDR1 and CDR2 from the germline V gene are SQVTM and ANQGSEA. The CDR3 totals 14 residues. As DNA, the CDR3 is TGCAGCGTTGACAAGGACGGGGGACAAGAGACCCAGTACTTC. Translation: CSVDKDGGQETQYF.

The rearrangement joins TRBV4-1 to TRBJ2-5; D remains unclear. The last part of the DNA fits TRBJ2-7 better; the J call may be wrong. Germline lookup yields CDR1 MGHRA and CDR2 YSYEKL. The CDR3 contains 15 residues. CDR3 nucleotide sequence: TGCGCCAGCAGCCAAGTAGGACCCTGGGGTTACGAGCAGTACTTC. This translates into CASSQVGPWGYEQYF.

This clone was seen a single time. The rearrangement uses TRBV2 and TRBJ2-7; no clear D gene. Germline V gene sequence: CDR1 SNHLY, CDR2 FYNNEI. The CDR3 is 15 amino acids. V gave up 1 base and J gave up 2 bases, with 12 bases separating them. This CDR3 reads CASSEDSVSPYEQYF. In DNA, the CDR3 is TGTGCCAGCAGTGAAGACAGTGTCTCGCCCTACGAGCAGTACTTC.